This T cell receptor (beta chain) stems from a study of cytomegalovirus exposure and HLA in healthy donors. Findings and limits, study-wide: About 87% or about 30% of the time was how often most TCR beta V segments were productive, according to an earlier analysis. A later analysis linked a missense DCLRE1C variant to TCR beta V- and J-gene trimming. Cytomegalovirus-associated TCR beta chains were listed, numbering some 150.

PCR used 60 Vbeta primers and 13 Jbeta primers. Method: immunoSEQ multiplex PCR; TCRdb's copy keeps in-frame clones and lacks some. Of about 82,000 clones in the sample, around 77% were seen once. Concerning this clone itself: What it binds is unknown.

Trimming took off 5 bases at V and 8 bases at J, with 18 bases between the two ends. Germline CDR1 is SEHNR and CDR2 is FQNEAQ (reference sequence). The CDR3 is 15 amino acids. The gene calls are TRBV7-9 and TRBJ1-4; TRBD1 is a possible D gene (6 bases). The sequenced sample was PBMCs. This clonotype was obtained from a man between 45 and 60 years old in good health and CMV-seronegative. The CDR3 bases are TGTGCCAGCAGCCCCGGGGCAGGGGCGAGGGAAAAACTGTTTTTT. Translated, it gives CASSPGAGAREKLFF.